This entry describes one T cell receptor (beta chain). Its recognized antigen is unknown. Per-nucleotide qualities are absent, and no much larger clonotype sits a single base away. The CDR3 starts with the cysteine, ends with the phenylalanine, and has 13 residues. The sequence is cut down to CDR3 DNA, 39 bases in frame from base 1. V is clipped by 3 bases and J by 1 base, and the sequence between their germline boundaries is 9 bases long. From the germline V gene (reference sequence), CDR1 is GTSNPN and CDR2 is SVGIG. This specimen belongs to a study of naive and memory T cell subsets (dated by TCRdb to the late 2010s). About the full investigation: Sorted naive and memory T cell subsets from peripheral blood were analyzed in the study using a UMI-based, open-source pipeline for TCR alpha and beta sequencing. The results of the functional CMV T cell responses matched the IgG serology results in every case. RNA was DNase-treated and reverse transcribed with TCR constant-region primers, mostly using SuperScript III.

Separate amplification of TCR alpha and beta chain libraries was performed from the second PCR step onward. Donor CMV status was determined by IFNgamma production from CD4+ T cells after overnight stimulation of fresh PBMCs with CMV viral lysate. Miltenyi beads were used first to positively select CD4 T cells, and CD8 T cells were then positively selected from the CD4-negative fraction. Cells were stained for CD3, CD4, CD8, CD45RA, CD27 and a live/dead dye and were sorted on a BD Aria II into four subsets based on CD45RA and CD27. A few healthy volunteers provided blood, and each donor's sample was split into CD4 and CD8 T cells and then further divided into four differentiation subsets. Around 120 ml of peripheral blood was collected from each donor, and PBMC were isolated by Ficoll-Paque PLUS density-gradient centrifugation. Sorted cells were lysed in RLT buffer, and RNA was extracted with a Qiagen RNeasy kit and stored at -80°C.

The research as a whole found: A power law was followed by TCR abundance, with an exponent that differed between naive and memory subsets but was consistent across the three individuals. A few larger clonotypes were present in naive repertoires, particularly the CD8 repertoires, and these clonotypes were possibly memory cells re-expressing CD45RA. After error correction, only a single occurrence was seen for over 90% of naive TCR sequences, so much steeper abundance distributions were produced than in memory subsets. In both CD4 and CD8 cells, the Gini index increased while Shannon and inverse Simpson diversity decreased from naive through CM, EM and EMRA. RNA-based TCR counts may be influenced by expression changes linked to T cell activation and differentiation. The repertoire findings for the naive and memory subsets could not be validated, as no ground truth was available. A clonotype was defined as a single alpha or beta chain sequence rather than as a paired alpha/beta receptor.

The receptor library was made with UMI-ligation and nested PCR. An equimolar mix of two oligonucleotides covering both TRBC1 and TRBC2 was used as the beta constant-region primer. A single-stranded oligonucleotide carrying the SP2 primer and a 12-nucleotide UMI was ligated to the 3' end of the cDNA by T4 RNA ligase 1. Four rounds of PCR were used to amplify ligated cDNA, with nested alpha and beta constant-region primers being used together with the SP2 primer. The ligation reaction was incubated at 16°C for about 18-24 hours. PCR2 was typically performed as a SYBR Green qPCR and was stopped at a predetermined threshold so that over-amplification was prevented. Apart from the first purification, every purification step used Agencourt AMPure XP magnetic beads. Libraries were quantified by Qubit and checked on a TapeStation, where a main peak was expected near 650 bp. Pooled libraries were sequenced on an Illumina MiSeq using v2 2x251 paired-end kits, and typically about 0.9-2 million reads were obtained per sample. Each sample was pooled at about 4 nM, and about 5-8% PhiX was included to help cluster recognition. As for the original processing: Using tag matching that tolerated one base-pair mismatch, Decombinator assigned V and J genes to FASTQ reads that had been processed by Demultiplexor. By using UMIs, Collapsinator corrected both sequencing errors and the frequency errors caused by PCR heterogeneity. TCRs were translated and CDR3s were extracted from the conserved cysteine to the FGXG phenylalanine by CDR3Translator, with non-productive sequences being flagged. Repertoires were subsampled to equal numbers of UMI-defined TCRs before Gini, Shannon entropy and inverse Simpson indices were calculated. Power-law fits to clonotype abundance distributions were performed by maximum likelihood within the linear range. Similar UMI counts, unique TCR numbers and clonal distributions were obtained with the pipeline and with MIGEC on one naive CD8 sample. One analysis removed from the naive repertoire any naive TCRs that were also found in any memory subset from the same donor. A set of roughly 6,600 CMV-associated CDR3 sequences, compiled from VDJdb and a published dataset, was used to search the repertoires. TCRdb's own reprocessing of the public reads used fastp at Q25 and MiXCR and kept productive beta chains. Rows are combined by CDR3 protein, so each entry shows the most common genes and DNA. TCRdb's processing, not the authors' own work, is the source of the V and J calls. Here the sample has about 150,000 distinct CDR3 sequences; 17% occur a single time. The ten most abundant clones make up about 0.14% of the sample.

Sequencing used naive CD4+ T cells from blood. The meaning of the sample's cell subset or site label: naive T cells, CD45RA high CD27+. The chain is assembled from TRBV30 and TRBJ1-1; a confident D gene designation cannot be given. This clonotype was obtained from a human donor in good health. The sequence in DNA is TGTGCCTGGAGCGGGAGCCGGAACACTGAAGCTTTCTTT. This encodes CAWSGSRNTEAFF. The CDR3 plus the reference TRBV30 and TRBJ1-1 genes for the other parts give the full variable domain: SQTIHQWPATLVQPVGSPLSLECTVEGTSNPNLYWYRQAAGRGLQLLFYSVGIGQISSEVPQNLSASRPQDRQFILSSKKLLLSDSGFYLCAWSGSRNTEAFFGQGTRLTVV.